The 8 T cell receptor beta chains presented below share a single source sample, sequenced in a study of T cell responses to AZD1222 COVID-19 vaccine (TCRdb year 2021). The time point label, read with the paper, signifies: baseline before first vaccination. The library was obtained by the immunoSEQ multiplex PCR assay. This is the immuneACCESS table as TCRdb keeps it, with only in-frame sequences that have V and J called. A part of the clones is gone; compared with another copy, unresolved V genes explain less than half, and the rest is unexplained. Present in this sample are roughly 150,000 clones, around four fifths of which were seen just once. Roughly 4% of the sample goes to the ten largest clones. Sequenced here: peripheral blood, sampled on day 0 of AZD1222 vaccination. Source of these receptors: an adult in good health.

The chain has TRBV28 and TRBJ2-1, with TRBD1 matching 10 bases. Germline V gene data show CDR1 as MDHEN and CDR2 as SYDVKM. The CDR3 spans 16 residues. With 2 bases clipped from V and 7 bases from J, the junction kept 8 bases outside the gene matches. This CDR3 is CASSLLATGGMNEQFF. CDR3 DNA: TGTGCCAGCAGTTTACTCGCGACAGGGGGCATGAATGAGCAGTTCTTC.

In this sample, this clone turned up once. This chain joins TRBV6-5 and TRBJ1-4, with 9 positions matching TRBD1. J was trimmed by 6 bases and V by 6 bases; bases with no gene match: 5. The CDR3 runs to 14 residues. CDR1 is MNHEY, CDR2 SVGAGI, per germline. CDR3 DNA: TGTGCCAGCAGCACAGGGGGCGCTTATGAAAAACTGTTTTTT. The encoded protein is CASSTGGAYEKLFF.

In its sample, this clone was seen a few times. V gene TRBV28 combines with J gene TRBJ2-7; D ambiguous. The length of the CDR3 is 12 residues. Germline V lookup: CDR1 MDHEN, CDR2 SYDVKM. The germline V and J ends were trimmed by 5 bases and 2 bases, with 7 bases remaining between them. CDR3 sequence reads: CASSRKTYEQYF. The CDR3 coding sequence is TGTGCCAGCAGTCGGAAAACCTACGAGCAGTACTTC.

V and J are TRBV29-1 and TRBJ1-5; 7 nucleotides align to TRBD1. This CDR3 is 13 amino acids long. CDR1 is SQVTM and CDR2 is ANQGSEA in the germline V gene. Unmatched junction bases numbered 4, after V lost 6 bases and J lost 2 bases. The CDR3 DNA follows: TGCAGCGTCGCAACAGGGGGCAATCAGCCCCAGCATTTT. Encoded protein: CSVATGGNQPQHF.

The V call is TRBV11-2, the J call TRBJ2-5; D ambiguous. Germline CDR1 and CDR2: SGHAT and FQNNGV. Trimming pared 4 bases from V and 0 bases from J, leaving 0 bases between. CDR3 length: 11 amino acids. CDR3 loop: CASSYQETQYF. The CDR3 nucleotides read TGTGCCAGCAGCTACCAAGAGACCCAGTACTTC.

The chain couples TRBV2 to TRBJ1-6; tentative D call: TRBD1 (5 bases). V was clipped by 6 bases and J by 7 bases, with 16 bases between them. Germline assignment: CDR1 SNHLY and CDR2 FYNNEI. The CDR3 totals 15 residues. The CDR3 DNA reads as TGTGCCAGCAGACGGGACGGAATAGAAAATTCACCCCTCCACTTT. This codes for CASRRDGIENSPLHF.

This clone has only one observation. The chain couples TRBV18 to TRBJ1-1; possibly TRBD1 for D (5 bases). The CDR3 is made up of 16 amino acids. CDR1 and CDR2 from the germline V gene are KGHSH and LQKENI. V was pared by 3 bases and J by 1 base, with 15 bases between. Written as DNA, the CDR3 is TGTGCCAGCTCACCTCAAATGCAGGGTCCGAACACTGAAGCTTTCTTT. It encodes CASSPQMQGPNTEAFF.

The chain links TRBV25-1 to TRBJ2-2; D not resolved. The CDR3 runs 13 residues. V lost 1 base, J lost 4 bases, and 4 bases lay in between. CDR1 MGHDK and CDR2 SYGVNS come from the germline V gene. The CDR3 bases are TGTGCCAGCAGTGAATTGGGCACCGGGGAGCTGTTTTTT. Encoded protein: CASSELGTGELFF.